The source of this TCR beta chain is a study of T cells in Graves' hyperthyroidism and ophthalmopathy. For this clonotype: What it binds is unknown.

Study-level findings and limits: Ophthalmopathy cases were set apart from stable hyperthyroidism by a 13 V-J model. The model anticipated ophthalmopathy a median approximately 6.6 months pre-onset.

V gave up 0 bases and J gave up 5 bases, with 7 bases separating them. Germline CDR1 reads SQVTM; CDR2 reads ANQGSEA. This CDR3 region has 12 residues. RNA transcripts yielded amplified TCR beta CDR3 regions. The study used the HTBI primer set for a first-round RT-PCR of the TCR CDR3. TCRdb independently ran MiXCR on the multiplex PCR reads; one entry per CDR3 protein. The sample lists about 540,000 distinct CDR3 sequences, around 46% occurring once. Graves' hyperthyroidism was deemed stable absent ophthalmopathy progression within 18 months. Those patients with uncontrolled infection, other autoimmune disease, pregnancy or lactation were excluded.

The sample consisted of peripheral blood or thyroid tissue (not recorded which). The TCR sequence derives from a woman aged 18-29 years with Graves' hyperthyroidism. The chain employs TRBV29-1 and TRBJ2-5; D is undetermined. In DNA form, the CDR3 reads TGCAGCGTTGAAGATCAGGAGGAGACCCAGTACTTC. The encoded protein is CSVEDQEETQYF.